This TCR beta chain comes out of a study of blood T cell repertoires in COVID-19 (dated by TCRdb to between 2020 and 2021). Background for the entire study: Samples covering the acute and convalescent phases of COVID-19 were provided by collaborators in the United States, Italy and Spain. The material from the prospective study consisted of cDNA or gDNA derived from T cells, B-cell-depleted T cells, or PBMCs. The dataset comprised deeply sampled blood TCRbeta repertoires from subjects exposed to, actively infected with, or recovered from COVID-19. The repertoires were released in a freely available public database meant as a resource for research on the immune response to SARS-CoV-2. Samples came from the ongoing ImmuneRACE study (first 160 participants) plus 1,254 subjects from 6 global collaborators. Nearly every sample came with metadata listing a de-identified subject ID, COVID-19 status, age in years and sex. HLA class I and class II types, where available, came from metadata supplied by the sample provider rather than from assay-based typing.

TCRbeta CDR3 regions were amplified from genomic DNA by means of the immunoSEQ Assay, a bias-controlled multiplex PCR. As for the authors' bioinformatics: Nucleated cell counts per sample were estimated from amplification of reference gene primers within the assay. To quantify the absolute abundance of each unique TCRbeta CDR3 rearrangement, sequence reads were collapsed and filtered. For each sample, productive Simpson clonality was calculated as the square root of Simpson's diversity index over productive rearrangements. Sourced from immuneACCESS, this table was stored by TCRdb with only in-frame sequences that have V and J called. A share of the clones is absent; for the studies checked, an unresolved V gene accounts for under half, and the remainder has no known explanation. The V and J calls and clone size are taken from that table; D and trimming were inferred from the DNA. This sample gives about 200,000 clones in total; 70% to 90% of them show up just once. The ten most abundant clones make up 3.5% to 4% of the sample.

In regard to this clone: The specificity of this receptor is unknown. No per-base quality is available; no much larger clone lies one base away.

The investigation overall reported the following: The quantity of clinical and demographic metadata differed by source and by participant and was supplied without curation.

Enrolling through a virtual design, the prospective study's participants ranged in age from roughly 18 to 90 years and lived across 24 United States geographic areas. In the prospective study, cohorts were assigned on the basis of participant-reported clinical history obtained from a screening survey and a study questionnaire. In the prospective study, mobile phlebotomists collected whole blood, serum and a nasopharyngeal or oropharyngeal swab from each participant. Prospective study participants could optionally give additional blood draws and questionnaires over an approximately 2-month period. Blood samples from the prospective study were shipped frozen or at room temperature prior to DNA extraction. The germline V end is reduced by 6 bases and the J end by 1 base; junction bases left unmatched: 5. CDR1 and CDR2 are drawn from the germline V gene (reference sequence): LNHDA, SQIVND. Measured from the cysteine to the phenylalanine, the CDR3 is 16 residues long. Kept here is only the CDR3 DNA, which spans 48 bases and is read in frame from base 1.

The receptor was isolated from a woman aged 40 to 50 with acute COVID-19. The rearranged chain carries TRBV19 and TRBJ2-3; TRBD2 lines up with 12 middle nucleotides. The sample consisted of PBMCs or T cells enriched from blood (not recorded which). This receptor carries the CDR3 CASRKLAGGGTDTQYF. The DNA is as follows: TGTGCCAGTAGAAAACTAGCGGGAGGTGGCACAGATACGCAGTATTTT.